This T cell receptor (beta chain) was sequenced for a study of cytomegalovirus exposure and HLA in healthy donors. Study details: T cells numbering 150 million to 200 million yielded approximately 120 million unique TCR beta sequences in an earlier analysis.

To note about this clone: Other nucleotide sequences from this sample produce the same CDR3.

The germline V gene encodes CDR1 SGHRS and CDR2 YFSETQ. This CDR3 is built from 14 residues. Trimming stripped 0 bases from V and 2 bases from J, with 6 bases between. The PCR contained 60 Vbeta and 13 Jbeta primers. The repertoire was sequenced with immunoSEQ multiplex PCR; TCRdb's copy has only in-frame clones and lacks some. The table includes 150,000 to 200,000 clones, more than 75% detected once. The chain couples TRBV5-1 to TRBJ1-3; D not resolved. This TCR derives from a man aged 30 to 45 in good health and CMV-seropositive. The material sequenced was PBMCs. The CDR3 loop reads CASSLGPAGNTIYF. The CDR3 region has the DNA TGCGCCAGCAGCTTGGGGCCTGCTGGAAACACCATATATTTT.